These 19 T cell receptor beta chains were all obtained from the same sample, sequenced in a study of cytomegalovirus exposure and HLA in healthy donors. The PCR contained 60 Vbeta and 13 Jbeta primers. Here immunoSEQ multiplex PCR was the method, and the copy in TCRdb shows in-frame clones only, minus some. This table holds around 130,000 clones, roughly 80% found once. The sequenced material came from PBMCs. The source is a woman in her 40s in good health and CMV-seropositive.

The V call is TRBV10-3, the J call TRBJ1-3; 7 nucleotides align to TRBD1. V was clipped by 9 bases and J by 0 bases; unmatched bases: 8. The CDR3 is 15 amino acids. Per germline, CDR1 ENHRY and CDR2 SYGVKD. The CDR3 loop reads CAIGTEFNSGNTIYF. CDR3 bases: TGTGCCATAGGGACAGAGTTCAACTCTGGAAACACCATATATTTT.

The chain recombines TRBV6-6 with TRBJ2-3; possible D gene TRBD1, 6 bases. V was trimmed by 6 bases and J by 0 bases, leaving 13 bases between them. CDR1 and CDR2 (germline): MNHNY, SVGAGI (reference sequence). The CDR3 totals 15 residues. For the CDR3, the DNA is TGTGCCAGCAGCAACCAGGGGCGGAGCACAGATACGCAGTATTTT. Translated, it gives CASSNQGRSTDTQYF.

This sequence joins TRBV19 and TRBJ1-2, with TRBD1 matching 7 bases. There are 15 residues in the CDR3. J gave up 2 bases and V 5 bases, and 8 bases lay outside the gene matches. CDR1 and CDR2 (germline): LNHDA, SQIVND (reference sequence). CDR3 coding DNA: TGTGCCAGTAGTCACTTAAAGACAGGGAACTATGGCTACACCTTC. It is translated as CASSHLKTGNYGYTF. The full variable domain, rest sourced from reference TRBV19 and TRBJ1-2, is DGGITQSPKYLFRKEGQNVTLSCEQNLNHDAMYWYRQDPGQGLRLIYYSQIVNDFQKGDIAEGYSVSREKKESFPLTVTSAQKNPTAFYLCASSHLKTGNYGYTFGSGTRLTVV.

This clone was detected only a few times. The rearrangement uses TRBV9 and TRBJ1-6; unclear D gene. The CDR3 runs 15 residues. Germline loops: CDR1 SGDLS, CDR2 YYNGEE. Trimming cost V 3 bases and J 8 bases, with 15 bases left between them. The CDR3: CASSAKVGGDSPLHF. CDR3 nucleotide sequence: TGTGCCAGCAGCGCGAAGGTGGGAGGAGATTCACCCCTCCACTTT.

This chain joins TRBV4-3 and TRBJ1-1; D possibly corresponds to TRBD1 (5 bases). The CDR3 runs 14 residues. CDR1 is LGHNA and CDR2 is YSLEER in the germline V gene. Trimming left V 5 bases short and J 1 base short, with 11 bases between. This CDR3 reads CASSATTGNTEAFF. For the CDR3, the DNA is TGCGCCAGCAGCGCAACAACAGGGAACACTGAAGCTTTCTTT.

This clone was counted between two and nine times. This rearrangement joins TRBV7-2 to TRBJ2-7; TRBD2 matches 8 bases. The J segment lost 7 bases and the V segment lost 7 bases, leaving 15 bases of the junction unmatched. Germline values: CDR1 SGHTA, CDR2 FQGNSA. This CDR3 comprises 15 residues. The CDR3 nucleotides are TGTGCCAGCAAGGGGACTAGTCTCTCGACGGGGGAGCAGTACTTC. This translates into CASKGTSLSTGEQYF.

This clone was seen only a few times. This chain joins TRBV5-1 and TRBJ2-2; 8 nucleotides align to TRBD2. CDR3 length equals 18 residues. V shed 0 bases and J 7 bases; nucleotides not matched to a gene: 14. Germline CDR1 is SGHRS and CDR2 is YFSETQ. This CDR3 is CASSLGLSGGEWGGELFF. Written as DNA, the CDR3 is TGCGCCAGCAGCTTGGGCCTCAGCGGGGGCGAATGGGGCGGGGAGCTGTTTTTT. Full variable domain (rest looked up from reference TRBV5-1 and TRBJ2-2): KAGVTQTPRYLIKTRGQQVTLSCSPISGHRSVSWYQQTPGQGLQFLFEYFSETQRNKGNFPGRFSGRQFSNSRSEMNVSTLELGDSALYLCASSLGLSGGEWGGELFFGEGSRLTVL.

The table lists this clone with a few counts. The genes are TRBV11-2 and TRBJ1-2; tentative D call: TRBD1 (6 bases). V was shortened by 5 bases and J by 0 bases, with 16 bases between the two germline ends. CDR3 size: 16 residues. Germline V gene lookup returns CDR1 SGHAT and CDR2 FQNNGV. In DNA form, the CDR3 reads TGTGCCAGCAGCCCGCGGGGGGGCTTAGCTAACTATGGCTACACCTTC. Protein sequence: CASSPRGGLANYGYTF. Full variable domain (missing parts from reference TRBV11-2 and TRBJ1-2): EAGVAQSPRYKIIEKRQSVAFWCNPISGHATLYWYQQILGQGPKLLIQFQNNGVVDDSQLPKDRFSAERLKGVDSTLKIQPAKLEDSAVYLCASSPRGGLANYGYTFGSGTRLTVV.

The rearrangement uses TRBV28 and TRBJ1-1; 8 bases agree with TRBD1. Germline V gene lookup returns CDR1 MDHEN and CDR2 SYDVKM. This CDR3 is 15 amino acids long. The ends lost 6 bases at V and 7 bases at J; junction bases unmatched: 13. DNA of the CDR3: TGTGCCAGCAGGGCCACCAGACAGGGGCGGGGTGAAGCTTTCTTT. Amino acid sequence: CASRATRQGRGEAFF.

The chain is built from TRBV19 and TRBJ1-2; TRBD1 agrees at 11 bases. Germline CDR1 and CDR2: LNHDA and SQIVND (reference sequence). This CDR3 contains 13 residues. With V trimmed by 9 bases and J by 5 bases, 5 bases remained unmatched. CDR3 residues: CASGQGARYGYTF. The CDR3 DNA sequence: TGTGCCAGCGGACAGGGGGCGAGGTATGGCTACACCTTC.

This clone was seen more than once but under ten times. The chain uses TRBV7-2 and TRBJ2-1; TRBD2 matches 9 bases. The CDR3 has 15 residues. V was pared by 7 bases and J by 5 bases, with 9 bases of the junction left unmatched. Germline V gives CDR1 SGHTA, CDR2 FQGNSA. CDR3 in amino acids: CASTQPLAGNNEQFF. CDR3 in DNA: TGTGCCAGCACCCAGCCGCTAGCGGGGAACAATGAGCAGTTCTTC.

The chain is built from TRBV9 and TRBJ1-3, with 10 bases that match TRBD1. V lost 0 bases to trimming and J lost 7 bases; unmatched junction nucleotides: 10. CDR1 is SGDLS and CDR2 is YYNGEE in the germline V gene. CDR3 size: 17 residues. CDR3 region: CASSVAPRQGAQNTIYF. In DNA, the CDR3 is TGTGCCAGCAGCGTAGCCCCAAGACAGGGGGCGCAGAACACCATATATTTT.

This sequence joins TRBV7-2 and TRBJ1-2; TRBD1 matches 8 bases. V lost 0 bases, J lost 0 bases, and 3 bases stayed unmatched. This CDR3 has 16 residues. Germline CDR1 is SGHTA and CDR2 is FQGNSA. The CDR3 reads CASSLAAGGANYGYTF. CDR3 coding DNA: TGTGCCAGCAGCTTAGCGGCAGGGGGCGCTAACTATGGCTACACCTTC. The variable domain in full, completed from reference TRBV7-2 and TRBJ1-2, reads GAGVSQSPSNKVTEKGKDVELRCDPISGHTALYWYRQSLGQGLEFLIYFQGNSAPDKSGLPSDRFSAERTGGSVSTLTIQRTQQEDSAVYLCASSLAAGGANYGYTFGSGTRLTVV.

This clone showed up just a few times. DNA for the CDR3: TGTGCCAGCCGCCGAATACAGGGAAGGGGGACCGGGGAGCTGTTTTTT. Amino acid sequence: CASRRIQGRGTGELFF. V is TRBV11-2 and J is TRBJ2-2; D might be TRBD1 (6 bases). The germline gives CDR1 SGHAT, CDR2 FQNNGV. With 8 bases removed from V and 5 bases from J, the gap between germline ends came to 21 bases. This CDR3 is built from 16 residues.

This sequence joins TRBV27 and TRBJ2-7, with 10 bases lining up with TRBD2. After removal of 4 bases from V and 3 bases from J, the junction contained 15 bases not matched to a gene. There are 18 residues in the CDR3. CDR1 and CDR2 from the germline V gene are MNHEY and SMNVEV (reference sequence). The chain's CDR3 is CASSSLAGGSLNVYEQYF. CDR3 coding DNA: TGTGCCAGCAGTTCTTTAGCGGGAGGTTCCCTCAATGTCTACGAGCAGTACTTC.

The rearrangement links TRBV28 to TRBJ2-2, with TRBD1 matching over 7 bases. The junction had 1 base not matched to a gene; V was cut back by 4 bases and J by 5 bases. Looked up from germline, CDR1 is MDHEN and CDR2 is SYDVKM. The CDR3 loop spans 13 amino acids. CDR3 nucleotide sequence: TGTGCCAGCAGTTCGGACAGGACCGGGGAGCTGTTTTTT. It is translated as CASSSDRTGELFF. The whole variable domain, filled in from reference TRBV28 and TRBJ2-2, reads DVKVTQSSRYLVKRTGEKVFLECVQDMDHENMFWYRQDPGLGLRLIYFSYDVKMKEKGDIPEGYSVSREKKERFSLILESASTNQTSMYLCASSSDRTGELFFGEGSRLTVL.

The V gene is TRBV7-2, the J gene TRBJ2-1; TRBD2 is a possible D gene (5 bases). Germline V gene data show CDR1 as SGHTA and CDR2 as FQGNSA. Trimming pared 3 bases from V and 0 bases from J, leaving 9 bases between. CDR3 length: 15 amino acids. DNA for the CDR3: TGTGCCAGCAGCTTTAGCGTCAGCTCCTACAATGAGCAGTTCTTC. Translation gives CASSFSVSSYNEQFF.

The sample holds a few counts of this clone. The chain uses TRBV18 and TRBJ1-1; 9 positions match TRBD1. Trimming took 1 base from V and 0 from J; bases not matched to a gene: 3. Per germline, CDR1 KGHSH and CDR2 LQKENI. This CDR3 is built from 16 residues. DNA for the CDR3: TGTGCCAGCTCACCACTGACAGGGGGGATGAACACTGAAGCTTTCTTT. Translating it yields CASSPLTGGMNTEAFF.

This chain connects TRBV4-3 to TRBJ1-4; D perhaps matches TRBD1 (5 bases). V was cut by 1 base and J by 3 bases, with 12 bases left in between. There are 16 residues in the CDR3. Germline CDR1 is LGHNA and CDR2 is YSLEER. DNA for the CDR3: TGCGCCAGCAGCCAAGTCCCAGGGAATGCTAATGAAAAACTGTTTTTT. It is translated as CASSQVPGNANEKLFF.